The entry below describes one TCR beta chain. The antigen is unknown. Unique molecular identifiers were attached to individual cDNA molecules. TCRdb reprocessed the 5' RACE reads with MiXCR, giving one entry per CDR3 protein. The sample lists more than 20,000 distinct CDR3 sequences; about 5.3% were seen once. This CDR3 has 13 residues. The V end lost 1 base, the J end lost 5 bases, and 9 bases lay between the germline ends. Germline assignment: CDR1 SGHKS and CDR2 YYEKEE (reference sequence). The data derive from a study of early T cells in non-severe SARS-CoV-2 infection. For the study at large: The study sequenced bulk RNA from unsorted whole blood, with chains unpaired. Study outcomes and limitations: CD4 and private specificities were missed by VDJdb matching, which favored anti-spike CD8 responses.

The sample was whole blood. V gene TRBV5-5 combines with J gene TRBJ2-5; D is undetermined. This TCR came from an adult who was a healthcare worker with PCR-confirmed SARS-CoV-2 infection or an uninfected control (not recorded which). This CDR3 reads CASSLYGSETQYF. The CDR3 nucleotides read TGTGCCAGCAGCTTGTATGGTAGCGAGACCCAGTACTTC.